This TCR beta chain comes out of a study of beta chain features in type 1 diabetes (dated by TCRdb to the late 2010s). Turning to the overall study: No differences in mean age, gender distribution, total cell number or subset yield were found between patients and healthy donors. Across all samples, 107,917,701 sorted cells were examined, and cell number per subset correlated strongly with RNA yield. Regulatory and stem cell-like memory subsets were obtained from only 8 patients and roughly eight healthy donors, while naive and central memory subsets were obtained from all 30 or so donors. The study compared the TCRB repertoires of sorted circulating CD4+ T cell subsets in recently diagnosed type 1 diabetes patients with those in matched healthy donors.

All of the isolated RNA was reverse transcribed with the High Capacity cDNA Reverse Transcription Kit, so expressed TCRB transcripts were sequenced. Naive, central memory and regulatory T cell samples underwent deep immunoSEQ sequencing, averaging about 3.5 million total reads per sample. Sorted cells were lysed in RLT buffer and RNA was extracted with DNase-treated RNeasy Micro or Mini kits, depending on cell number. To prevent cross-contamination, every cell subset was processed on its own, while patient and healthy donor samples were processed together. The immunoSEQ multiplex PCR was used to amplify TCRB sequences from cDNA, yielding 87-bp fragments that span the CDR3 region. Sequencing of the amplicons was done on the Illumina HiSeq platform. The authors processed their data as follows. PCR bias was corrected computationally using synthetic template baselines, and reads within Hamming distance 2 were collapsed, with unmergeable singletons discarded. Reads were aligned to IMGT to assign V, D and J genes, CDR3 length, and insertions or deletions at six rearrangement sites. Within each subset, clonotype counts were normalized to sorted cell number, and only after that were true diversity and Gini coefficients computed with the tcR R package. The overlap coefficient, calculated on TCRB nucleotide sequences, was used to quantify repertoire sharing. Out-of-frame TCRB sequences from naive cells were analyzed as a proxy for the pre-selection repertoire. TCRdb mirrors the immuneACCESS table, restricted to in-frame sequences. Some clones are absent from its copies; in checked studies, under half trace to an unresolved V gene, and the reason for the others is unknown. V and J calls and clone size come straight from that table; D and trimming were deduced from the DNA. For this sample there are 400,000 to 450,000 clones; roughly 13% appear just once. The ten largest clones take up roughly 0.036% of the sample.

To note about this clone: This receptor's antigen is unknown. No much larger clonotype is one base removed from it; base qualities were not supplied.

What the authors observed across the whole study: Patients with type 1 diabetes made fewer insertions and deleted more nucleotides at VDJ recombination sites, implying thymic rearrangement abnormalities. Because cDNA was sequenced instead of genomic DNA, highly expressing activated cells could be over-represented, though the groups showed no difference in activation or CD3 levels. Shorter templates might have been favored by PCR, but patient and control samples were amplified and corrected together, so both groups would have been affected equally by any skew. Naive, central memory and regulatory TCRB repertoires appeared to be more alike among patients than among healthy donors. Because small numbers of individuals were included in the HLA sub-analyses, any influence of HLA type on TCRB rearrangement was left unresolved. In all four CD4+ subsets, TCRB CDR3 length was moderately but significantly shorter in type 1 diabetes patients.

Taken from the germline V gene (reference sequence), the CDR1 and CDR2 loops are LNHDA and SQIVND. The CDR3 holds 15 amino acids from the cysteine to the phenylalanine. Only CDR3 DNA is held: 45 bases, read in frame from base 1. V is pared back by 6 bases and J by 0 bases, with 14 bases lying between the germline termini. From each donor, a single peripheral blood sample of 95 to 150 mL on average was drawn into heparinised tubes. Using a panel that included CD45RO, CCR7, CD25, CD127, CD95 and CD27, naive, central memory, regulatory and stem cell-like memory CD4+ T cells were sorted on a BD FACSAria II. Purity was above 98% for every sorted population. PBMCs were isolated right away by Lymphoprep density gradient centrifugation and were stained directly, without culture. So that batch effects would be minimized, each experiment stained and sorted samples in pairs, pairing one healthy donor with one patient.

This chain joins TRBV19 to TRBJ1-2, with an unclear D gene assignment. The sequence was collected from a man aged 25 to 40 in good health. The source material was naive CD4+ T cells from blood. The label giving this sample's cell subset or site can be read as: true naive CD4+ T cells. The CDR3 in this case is CASRRTAGTNYGYTF. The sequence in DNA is TGTGCCAGTAGGCGGACGGCGGGGACTAACTATGGCTACACCTTC. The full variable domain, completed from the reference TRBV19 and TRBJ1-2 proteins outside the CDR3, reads DGGITQSPKYLFRKEGQNVTLSCEQNLNHDAMYWYRQDPGQGLRLIYYSQIVNDFQKGDIAEGYSVSREKKESFPLTVTSAQKNPTAFYLCASRRTAGTNYGYTFGSGTRLTVV.